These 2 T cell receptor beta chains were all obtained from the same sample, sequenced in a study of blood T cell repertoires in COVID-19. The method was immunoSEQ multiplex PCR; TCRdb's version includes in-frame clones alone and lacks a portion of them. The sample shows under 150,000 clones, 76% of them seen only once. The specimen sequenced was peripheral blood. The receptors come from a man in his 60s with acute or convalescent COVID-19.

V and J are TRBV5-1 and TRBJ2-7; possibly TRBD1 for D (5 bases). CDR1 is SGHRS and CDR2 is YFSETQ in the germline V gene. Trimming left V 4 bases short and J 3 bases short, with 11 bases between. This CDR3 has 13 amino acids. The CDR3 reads CASSLRQNYEQYF. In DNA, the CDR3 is TGCGCCAGCAGCCTACGACAGAACTACGAGCAGTACTTC.

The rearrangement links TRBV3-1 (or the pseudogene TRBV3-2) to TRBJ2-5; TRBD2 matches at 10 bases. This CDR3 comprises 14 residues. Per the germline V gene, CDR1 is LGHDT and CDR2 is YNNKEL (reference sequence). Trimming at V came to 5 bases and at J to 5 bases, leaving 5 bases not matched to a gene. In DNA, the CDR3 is TGTGCCAGCAGCAATAGCGGGGGGCTGGAGACCCAGTACTTC. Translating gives CASSNSGGLETQYF.